These 32 T cell receptor beta chains were sequenced from one sample in a study of identical twins. TCRdb processed the 5' RACE reads anew with MiXCR; each CDR3 protein has one entry. The table lists 350,000 to 450,000 distinct CDR3 sequences, less than 20% of them singletons. The sample comprised naive T cells sorted from blood. The receptor source for this set is a man aged 45-65 years in good health.

This clonotype was detected many times. V usage is TRBV12-3 or TRBV12-4 and J usage is TRBJ2-1; D possibly corresponds to TRBD1 (6 bases). CDR3 length: 11 residues. Between the trimmed V and J ends, which lost 8 bases and 9 bases, there was a span of 11 bases. Here the CDR3 DNA reads TGTGCCAGCGGTACAGGGCGTGAGCAGTTCTTC. Amino acids: CASGTGREQFF.

This chain uses TRBV11-2 with TRBJ2-1; 10 bases agree with TRBD2. Trimming cost V 2 bases and J 5 bases; bases outside gene matches: 3. Germline V gene lookup returns CDR1 SGHAT and CDR2 FQNNGV. This CDR3 region has 15 residues. The CDR3 nucleotides read TGTGCCAGCAGCTTAAGACTAGCGGGCCACAATGAGCAGTTCTTC. Encoded protein: CASSLRLAGHNEQFF.

This clonotype was detected many times. This sequence joins TRBV2 and TRBJ2-7; D possibly uses TRBD1 or TRBD2 (6 bases each). The CDR3 sequence is 16 residues long. CDR1 and CDR2 from the germline V gene are SNHLY and FYNNEI. V lost 2 bases and J lost 3, with 17 bases in between. The CDR3 reads CASSENLGGFNYEQYF. CDR3 DNA sequence: TGTGCCAGCAGTGAAAATTTGGGGGGCTTCAACTACGAGCAGTACTTC. The whole variable domain, filled in from reference TRBV2 and TRBJ2-7, reads EPEVTQTPSHQVTQMGQEVILRCVPISNHLYFYWYRQILGQKVEFLVSFYNNEISEKSEIFDDQFSVERPDGSNFTLKIRSTKLEDSAMYFCASSENLGGFNYEQYFGPGTRLTVT.

The chain links TRBV7-6 to TRBJ1-3; D may be TRBD1 (6 bases). Looked up from germline, CDR1 is SGHVS and CDR2 is FNYEAQ. The V gene lost 5 bases and the J gene lost 5 bases, with 10 bases spanning the gap. This CDR3 region has 13 residues. The CDR3: CASSLQGRNTIYF. CDR3 nucleotides: TGTGCCAGCAGCCTACAGGGACGAAACACCATATATTTT.

This clonotype was seen a handful of times. This chain uses TRBV29-1 with TRBJ2-7; D is possibly TRBD2 (5 bases). The CDR3 is made up of 16 amino acids. V lost 4 bases, J lost 0 bases, and 19 bases lay in between. Germline V gives CDR1 SQVTM, CDR2 ANQGSEA. The CDR3 DNA follows: TGCAGCGTTGGGCCTGGAGGCGCGGAGAGCTCCTACGAGCAGTACTTC. Protein product: CSVGPGGAESSYEQYF.

V usage is TRBV4-3 and J usage is TRBJ2-1; 11 bases are shared with TRBD2. This CDR3 has 17 amino acids. CDR1 is LGHNA and CDR2 is YSLEER in the germline V gene. With 1 base clipped from V and 9 bases from J, the junction kept 11 bases outside the gene matches. The CDR3 region is CASSQGVAGGHGGEQFF. DNA of the CDR3: TGCGCCAGCAGCCAAGGGGTAGCGGGGGGGCATGGGGGTGAGCAGTTCTTC.

The chain employs TRBV6-5 and TRBJ2-7, with D perhaps given as TRBD1 or TRBD2 (6 bases each). The CDR3 covers 14 residues. Trimming left V 2 bases short and J 6 bases short, with 14 bases between. Germline V lookup: CDR1 MNHEY, CDR2 SVGAGI. The CDR3 protein is CASSYGGPPSEQYF. CDR3 bases: TGTGCCAGCAGTTACGGGGGGCCCCCGAGCGAGCAGTACTTC.

This clonotype was picked up many times. This chain links TRBV7-8 with TRBJ2-4, with TRBD1 matching 7 bases. The V gene's germline CDR1 is SGHVS and CDR2 FQNEAQ. The CDR3 totals 17 residues. The ends lost 2 bases at V and 2 bases at J; junction bases unmatched: 9. The CDR3 nucleotides are TGTGCCAGCAGCTTAATTGAGGGGGCCGGAACCAAAAACATTCAGTACTTC. This sequence encodes CASSLIEGAGTKNIQYF.

This clonotype was seen at least ten times. The chain employs TRBV7-2 and TRBJ1-5; TRBD1 matches 7 bases. With 2 bases clipped from V and 1 base from J, the junction kept 5 bases outside the gene matches. Germline lookup yields CDR1 SGHTA and CDR2 FQGNSA. The CDR3 has 16 residues. CDR3 residues: CASSLIARGSNQPQHF. CDR3 DNA: TGTGCCAGCAGCTTAATAGCCAGGGGGAGCAATCAGCCCCAGCATTTT.

As regards this clonotype: A read error may explain this, as a much larger clone is one base away. The CDR3 nucleotides are TGTGCCAGCTCACCCGAGCGGGAGGTGATGTGGGAGCAGTACTTC. This gives the protein CASSPEREVMWEQYF. This chain joins TRBV18 and TRBJ2-7; 9 nucleotides match TRBD2. The V and J ends lost 3 bases and 7 bases, in that order; junction bases with no gene match: 10. Germline lookup yields CDR1 KGHSH and CDR2 LQKENI. The CDR3 is 15 amino acids.

This clonotype showed up many times. This chain uses TRBV6-1 with TRBJ1-5; 7 bases match TRBD1. With 6 bases clipped from V and 2 bases from J, the junction kept 10 bases outside the gene matches. The CDR3 runs to 16 residues. The germline CDR1 and CDR2 sequences are MNHNS and SASEGT. This chain's CDR3 is CASRTTTGVGNQPQHF. For the CDR3, the DNA is TGTGCCAGCAGAACCACTACAGGGGTGGGCAATCAGCCCCAGCATTTT.

This clonotype was seen more than once but under ten times. The chain carries TRBV7-9 and TRBJ2-1; 13 bases fit TRBD2. The CDR3 is made up of 15 amino acids. With 5 bases clipped from V and 7 bases from J, the junction kept 5 bases outside the gene matches. Germline V gene sequence: CDR1 SEHNR, CDR2 FQNEAQ (reference sequence). The CDR3 DNA reads as TGTGCCAGCAGCCCGGGACTAGCGGGACAAAATGAGCAGTTCTTC. Protein product: CASSPGLAGQNEQFF.

This sequence joins TRBV29-1 and TRBJ1-5; no clear D. Trimming stripped 6 bases from V and 4 bases from J, with 13 bases between. CDR3 length: 13 amino acids. Per germline, CDR1 SQVTM and CDR2 ANQGSEA. As DNA, the CDR3 is TGCAGCGTCGCATGGGCCGGGAATCAGCCCCAGCATTTT. Its protein is CSVAWAGNQPQHF.

The sample holds many counts of this clonotype. V usage is TRBV10-3 and J usage is TRBJ2-5, with TRBD1 matching 9 bases. Germline CDR1 is ENHRY and CDR2 is SYGVKD. V shed 1 base, J shed 4 bases, and the junction held 13 bases outside the gene matches. The CDR3 has 18 amino acids. In DNA form, the CDR3 reads TGTGCCATCAGTGAGTTTTCGGCCTGGACAGGGGTATTAGAGACCCAGTACTTC. This encodes CAISEFSAWTGVLETQYF.

This clonotype was seen a handful of times. The rearrangement joins TRBV7-3 to TRBJ1-2, with 7 bases fitting TRBD1. J lost 3 bases, V lost 3 bases, and 1 base had no gene match. Looked up from germline, CDR1 is SGHTA and CDR2 is FQGTGA. The CDR3 is 13 amino acids. Here the CDR3 reads CASSFDRDYGYTF. CDR3 DNA: TGTGCCAGCAGCTTCGACAGGGACTATGGCTACACCTTC.

There are a few counts of this clonotype. J is TRBJ2-7 and V is TRBV27; TRBD2 aligns across 7 bases. V was clipped by 6 bases and J by 6 bases; unmatched bases: 14. In germline, CDR1 is MNHEY, CDR2 SMNVEV (reference sequence). The CDR3 runs to 15 residues. CDR3 sequence: CASRNFAGVDGEQYF. The CDR3 coding sequence is TGTGCCAGCAGAAACTTTGCGGGAGTTGATGGCGAGCAGTACTTC.

The rearrangement joins TRBV5-1 to TRBJ2-3; TRBD1 is a possible D gene (5 bases). Germline loops: CDR1 SGHRS, CDR2 YFSETQ. The V gene lost 5 bases and the J gene lost 3 bases, with 10 bases spanning the gap. The CDR3 consists of 13 residues. The CDR3 region has the DNA TGCGCCAGCAGATGGGGCGTTACAGATACGCAGTATTTT. Protein: CASRWGVTDTQYF.

V usage is TRBV7-7 and J usage is TRBJ2-1; D is uncertain. This CDR3 region has 12 residues. V gave up 5 bases and J gave up 10 bases, with 12 bases separating them. Germline V gene lookup returns CDR1 SSHAT and CDR2 FNYEAQ (reference sequence). CDR3 coding DNA: TGTGCCAGCAGCCCCGCAGTAGGCGAGCAGTTCTTC. Protein: CASSPAVGEQFF.

The chain uses TRBV10-3 and TRBJ2-5; D not certain. The germline CDR1 and CDR2 sequences are ENHRY and SYGVKD. This CDR3 has 12 amino acids. V lost 0 bases, J lost 4 bases, and 3 bases lay in between. The CDR3 reads CAISESLETQYF. CDR3 nucleotide sequence: TGTGCCATCAGTGAGTCGTTAGAGACCCAGTACTTC.

This clonotype was seen many times. The chain is built from TRBV7-6 and TRBJ2-3; no reliable D call. V lost 6 bases and J 4 bases, leaving 11 bases between the germline ends. Germline V gene lookup returns CDR1 SGHVS and CDR2 FNYEAQ. There are 13 residues in the CDR3. The CDR3 DNA reads as TGTGCCAGCAGGCCTGAAGGGTCAGATACGCAGTATTTT. As protein: CASRPEGSDTQYF. The full variable domain, completed using reference TRBV7-6 and TRBJ2-3, is GAGVSQSPRYKVTKRGQDVALRCDPISGHVSLYWYRQALGQGPEFLTYFNYEAQQDKSGLPNDRFSAERPEGSISTLTIQRTEQRDSAMYRCASRPEGSDTQYFGPGTRLTVL.

A few counts support this clonotype. V and J are TRBV30 and TRBJ2-7; D uncertain. V was trimmed by 0 bases and J by 2 bases, leaving 5 bases between them. CDR1 and CDR2 from the germline V gene are GTSNPN and SVGIG (reference sequence). The CDR3 has 12 residues. The CDR3 spells CAWSVPAYEQYF. The CDR3 nucleotides are TGTGCCTGGAGTGTGCCAGCCTACGAGCAGTACTTC.

This clonotype was seen many times. V and J are TRBV7-2 and TRBJ2-1; D possibly corresponds to TRBD2 (5 bases). Germline V CDR1 and CDR2: SGHTA, FQGNSA. Trimming took 0 bases from V and 2 from J, leaving 5 bases between them. The CDR3 is 14 residues long. The chain's CDR3 is CASSLATTYNEQFF. CDR3 sequence (DNA): TGTGCCAGCAGCTTAGCGACTACCTACAATGAGCAGTTCTTC.

This clonotype was detected only a few times. The rearrangement uses TRBV7-9 and TRBJ2-7; TRBD1 is a possible D gene (5 bases). Trimming stripped 4 bases from V and 2 bases from J, with 9 bases between. In germline, CDR1 is SEHNR, CDR2 FQNEAQ (reference sequence). This CDR3 spans 13 amino acids. The CDR3 DNA reads as TGTGCCAGCAGCTCGAAGGGGACCTACGAGCAGTACTTC. It codes for CASSSKGTYEQYF.

This clonotype was seen a handful of times. This chain uses TRBV29-1 with TRBJ2-7; D is possibly TRBD1 or TRBD2 (6 bases each). Germline V CDR1 and CDR2: SQVTM, ANQGSEA. Trimming shortened V by 1 base and J by 0 bases, and 10 bases separated the two germline ends. The CDR3 has 14 amino acids. CDR3 in DNA: TGCAGCGTTGAAGGATGGGGGGCCTCCTACGAGCAGTACTTC. Its translation: CSVEGWGASYEQYF.

The table lists this clonotype with a few counts. This chain uses TRBV29-1 with TRBJ2-3; 9 bases are shared with TRBD1. Germline CDR1 and CDR2: SQVTM and ANQGSEA. The length of the CDR3 is 13 residues. J was trimmed by 4 bases and V by 6 bases; bases with no gene match: 5. CDR3 sequence reads: CSVRTGVADTQYF. CDR3 bases: TGCAGCGTGCGGACAGGGGTGGCAGATACGCAGTATTTT.

This clonotype was seen more than once but under ten times. This chain links TRBV4-3 with TRBJ2-3; possible D gene TRBD2, 6 bases. The CDR3 has 16 amino acids. The V gene's germline CDR1 is LGHNA and CDR2 YSLEER. V lost 2 bases to trimming and J lost 0 bases, with 12 bases between them. The CDR3 nucleotides read TGCGCCAGCAGCCAATGGAGGGGCGGTAGCACAGATACGCAGTATTTT. Its translation: CASSQWRGGSTDTQYF.

This chain joins TRBV27 and TRBJ1-1; D ambiguous. Between the trimmed V and J ends, which lost 1 base and 2 bases, there was a span of 14 bases. Germline assignment: CDR1 MNHEY and CDR2 SMNVEV (reference sequence). The CDR3 consists of 16 residues. DNA of the CDR3: TGTGCCAGCAGTTTATTCCGGCTGGGGATAAACACTGAAGCTTTCTTT. Protein product: CASSLFRLGINTEAFF.

The chain recombines TRBV5-6 with TRBJ1-3; TRBD1 matches at 8 bases. The CDR3 consists of 13 residues. Germline assignment: CDR1 SGHDT and CDR2 YYEEEE. With V trimmed by 5 bases and J by 4 bases, 2 bases remained unmatched. In DNA form, the CDR3 reads TGTGCCAGCAGACAGGGGGGAGGAAACACCATATATTTT. Amino acids: CASRQGGGNTIYF.

This clonotype was observed at least ten times. The gene calls are TRBV10-3 and TRBJ2-7, with TRBD1 matching over 10 bases. CDR1 and CDR2 from the germline V gene are ENHRY and SYGVKD. V shed 4 bases, J shed 7 bases, and the junction held 4 bases outside the gene matches. CDR3 length: 13 residues. The CDR3 coding sequence is TGTGCCATCAGTGGACAGGGGGCAGAGGAGCAGTACTTC. It translates to CAISGQGAEEQYF.

This clonotype came up many times. The chain combines TRBV10-3 with TRBJ1-3; D gene unclear. Per the germline V gene, CDR1 is ENHRY and CDR2 is SYGVKD. V was clipped by 9 bases and J by 3 bases, with 9 bases between them. The CDR3 sequence is 12 residues long. The CDR3 sequence: CAIRSLGNTIYF. CDR3 bases: TGTGCCATTCGTTCCCTTGGAAACACCATATATTTT.

The chain joins TRBV10-3 to TRBJ2-5; D might be TRBD1 or TRBD2, each matching 5 bases. Per the germline V gene, CDR1 is ENHRY and CDR2 is SYGVKD. The CDR3 runs to 14 residues. The germline V and J ends were trimmed by 11 bases and 9 bases, with 25 bases remaining between them. In DNA, the CDR3 is TGTGCCGGCCGGGACCCTGGGACCTCCAGTCCCCAGTACTTC. Translation: CAGRDPGTSSPQYF.

V is TRBV7-9 and J is TRBJ2-2; D unresolved. V lost 0 bases and J 4 bases, leaving 9 bases between the germline ends. Germline assignment: CDR1 SEHNR and CDR2 FQNEAQ (reference sequence). CDR3 size: 15 residues. The CDR3 DNA reads TGTGCCAGCAGCTTAGCGAATCCCGGCACCGGGGAGCTGTTTTTT. Its protein product is CASSLANPGTGELFF.